This TCR beta chain came from a study of T cell responses to AZD1222 COVID-19 vaccine. The study, taken as a whole, reports: Elevations in Spike-specific TCR breadth and depth followed administration of two AZD1222 doses.

The assay was immunoSEQ multiplex PCR, and TCRdb's table has in-frame clones only and misses some. Among about 140,000 clones listed, roughly 85% were seen once. From germline, CDR1 is SGHDN and CDR2 FVKESK. The CDR3 runs 13 residues. Unmatched junction bases numbered 2, after V lost 4 bases and J lost 5 bases. With respect to this clone: The antigen remains undetermined.

This chain links TRBV14 with TRBJ2-5, with TRBD1 matching over 9 bases. The sequence derives from an adult who received the MenACWY meningococcal vaccine as a control. This material consisted of peripheral blood, taken 28 days after the second dose of the MenACWY control vaccine. CDR3 residues: CASSRDRVETQYF. In DNA, the CDR3 is TGTGCCAGCAGCCGGGACAGGGTCGAGACCCAGTACTTC.